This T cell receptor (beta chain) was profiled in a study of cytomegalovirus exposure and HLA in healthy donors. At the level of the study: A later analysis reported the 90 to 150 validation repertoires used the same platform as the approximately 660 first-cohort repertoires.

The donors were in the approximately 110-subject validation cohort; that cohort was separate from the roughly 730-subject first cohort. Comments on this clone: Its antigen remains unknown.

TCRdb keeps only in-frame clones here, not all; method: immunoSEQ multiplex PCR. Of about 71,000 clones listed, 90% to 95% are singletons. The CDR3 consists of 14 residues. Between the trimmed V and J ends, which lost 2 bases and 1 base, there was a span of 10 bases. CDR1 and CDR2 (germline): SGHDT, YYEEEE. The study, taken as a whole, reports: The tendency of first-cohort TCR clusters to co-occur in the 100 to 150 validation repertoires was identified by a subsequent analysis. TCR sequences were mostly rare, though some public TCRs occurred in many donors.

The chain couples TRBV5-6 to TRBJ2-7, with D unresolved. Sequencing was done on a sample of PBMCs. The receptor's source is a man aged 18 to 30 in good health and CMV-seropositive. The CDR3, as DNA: TGTGCCAGCAGCTTCGGTTTAGTGTCCTACGAGCAGTACTTC. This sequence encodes CASSFGLVSYEQYF.